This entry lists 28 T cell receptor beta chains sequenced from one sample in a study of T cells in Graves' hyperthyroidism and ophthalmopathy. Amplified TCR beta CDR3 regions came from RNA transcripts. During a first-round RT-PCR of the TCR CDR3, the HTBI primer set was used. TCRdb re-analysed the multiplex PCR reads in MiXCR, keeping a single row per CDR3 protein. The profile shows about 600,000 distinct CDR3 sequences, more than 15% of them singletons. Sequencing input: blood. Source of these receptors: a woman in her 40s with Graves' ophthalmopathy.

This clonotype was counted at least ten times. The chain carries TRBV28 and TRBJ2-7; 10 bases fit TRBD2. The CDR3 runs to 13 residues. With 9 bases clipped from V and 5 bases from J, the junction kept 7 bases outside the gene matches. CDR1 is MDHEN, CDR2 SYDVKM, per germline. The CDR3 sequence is CASRAGGPHEQYF. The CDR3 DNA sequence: TGTGCCAGTAGAGCGGGAGGGCCCCACGAGCAGTACTTC. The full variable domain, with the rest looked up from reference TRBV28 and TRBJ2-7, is DVKVTQSSRYLVKRTGEKVFLECVQDMDHENMFWYRQDPGLGLRLIYFSYDVKMKEKGDIPEGYSVSREKKERFSLILESASTNQTSMYLCASRAGGPHEQYFGPGTRLTVT.

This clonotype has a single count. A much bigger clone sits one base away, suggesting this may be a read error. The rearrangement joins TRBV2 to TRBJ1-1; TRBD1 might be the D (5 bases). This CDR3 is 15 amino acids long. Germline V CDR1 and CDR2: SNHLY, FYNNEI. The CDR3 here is CASRVPGPLNTGAFF. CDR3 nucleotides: TGTGCCAGCCGAGTTCCGGGACCGCTGAACACTGGAGCTTTCTTT.

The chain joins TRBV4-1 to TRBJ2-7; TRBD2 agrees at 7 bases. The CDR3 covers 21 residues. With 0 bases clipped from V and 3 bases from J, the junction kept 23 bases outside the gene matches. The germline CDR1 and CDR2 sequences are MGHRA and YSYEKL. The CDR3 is CASSQETPTILGRADRYEQYF. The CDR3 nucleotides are TGCGCCAGCAGCCAAGAAACCCCAACCATACTTGGGAGGGCCGACCGCTACGAGCAGTACTTC.

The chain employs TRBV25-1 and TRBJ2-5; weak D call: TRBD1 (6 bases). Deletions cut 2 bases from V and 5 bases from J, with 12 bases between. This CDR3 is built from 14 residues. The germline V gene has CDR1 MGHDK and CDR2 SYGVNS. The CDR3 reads CASSEQGMLETQYF. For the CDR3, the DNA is TGTGCCAGCAGTGAACAGGGGATGTTGGAGACCCAGTACTTC.

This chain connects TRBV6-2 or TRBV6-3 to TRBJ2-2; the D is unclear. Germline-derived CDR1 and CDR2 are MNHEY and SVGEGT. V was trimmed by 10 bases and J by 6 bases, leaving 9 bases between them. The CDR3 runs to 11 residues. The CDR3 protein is CATATAGELFF. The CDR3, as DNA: TGTGCCACCGCGACGGCCGGGGAGCTGTTTTTT.

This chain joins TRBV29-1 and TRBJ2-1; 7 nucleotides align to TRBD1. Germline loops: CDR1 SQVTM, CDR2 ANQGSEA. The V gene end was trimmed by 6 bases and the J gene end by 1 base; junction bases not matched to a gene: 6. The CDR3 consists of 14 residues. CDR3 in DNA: TGCAGCGTCATACAGGGGTCATCCTACAATGAGCAGTTCTTC. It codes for CSVIQGSSYNEQFF.

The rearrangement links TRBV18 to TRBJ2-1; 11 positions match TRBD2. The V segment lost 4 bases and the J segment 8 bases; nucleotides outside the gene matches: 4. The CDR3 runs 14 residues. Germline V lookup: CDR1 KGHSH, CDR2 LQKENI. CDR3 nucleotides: TGTGCCAGCTCACAAGAGGGACTAGCGGATGAGCAGTTCTTC. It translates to CASSQEGLADEQFF.

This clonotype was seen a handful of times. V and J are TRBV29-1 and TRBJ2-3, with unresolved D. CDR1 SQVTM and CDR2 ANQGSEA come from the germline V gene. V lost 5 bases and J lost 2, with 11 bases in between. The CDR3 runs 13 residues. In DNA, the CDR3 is TGCAGCGTTCTAGGGCGGAACACAGATACGCAGTATTTT. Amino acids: CSVLGRNTDTQYF.

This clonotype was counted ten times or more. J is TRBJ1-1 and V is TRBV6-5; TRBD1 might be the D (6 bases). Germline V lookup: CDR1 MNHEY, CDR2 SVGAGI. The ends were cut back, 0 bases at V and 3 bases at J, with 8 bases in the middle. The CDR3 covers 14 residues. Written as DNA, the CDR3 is TGTGCCAGCAGTTACTCAAGGGGGGACACTGAAGCTTTCTTT. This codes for CASSYSRGDTEAFF.

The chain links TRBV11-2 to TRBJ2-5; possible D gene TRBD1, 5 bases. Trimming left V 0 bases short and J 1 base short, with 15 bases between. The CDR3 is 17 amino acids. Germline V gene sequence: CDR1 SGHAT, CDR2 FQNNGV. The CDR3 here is CASSLDWASRGQETQYF. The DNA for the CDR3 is TGTGCCAGCAGCTTAGATTGGGCTAGTAGGGGCCAAGAGACCCAGTACTTC.

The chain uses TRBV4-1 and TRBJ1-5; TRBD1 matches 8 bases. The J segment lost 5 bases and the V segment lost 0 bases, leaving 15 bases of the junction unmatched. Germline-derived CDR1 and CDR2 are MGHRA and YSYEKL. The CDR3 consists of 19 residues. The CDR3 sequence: CASSQEDWTGPPKHQPQHF. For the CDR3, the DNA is TGCGCCAGCAGCCAAGAAGATTGGACAGGGCCGCCCAAACATCAGCCCCAGCATTTT.

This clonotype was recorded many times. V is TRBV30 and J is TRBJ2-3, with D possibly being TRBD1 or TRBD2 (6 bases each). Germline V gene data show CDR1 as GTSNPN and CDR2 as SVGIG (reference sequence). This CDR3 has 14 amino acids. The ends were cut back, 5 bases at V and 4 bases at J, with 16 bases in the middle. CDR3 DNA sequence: TGTGCCTGGGAGGGGCTGAGGGGGGCAGATACGCAGTATTTT. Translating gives CAWEGLRGADTQYF.

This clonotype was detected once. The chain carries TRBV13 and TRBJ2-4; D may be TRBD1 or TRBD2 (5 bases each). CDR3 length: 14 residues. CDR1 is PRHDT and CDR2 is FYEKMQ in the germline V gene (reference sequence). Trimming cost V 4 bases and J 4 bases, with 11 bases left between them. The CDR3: CASSSGTEKNIQYF. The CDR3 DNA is TGTGCCAGCAGCTCCGGGACGGAAAAAAACATTCAGTACTTC. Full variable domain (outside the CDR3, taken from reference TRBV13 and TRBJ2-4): AAGVIQSPRHLIKEKRETATLKCYPIPRHDTVYWYQQGPGQDPQFLISFYEKMQSDKGSIPDRFSAQQFSDYHSELNMSSLELGDSALYFCASSSGTEKNIQYFGAGTRLSVL.

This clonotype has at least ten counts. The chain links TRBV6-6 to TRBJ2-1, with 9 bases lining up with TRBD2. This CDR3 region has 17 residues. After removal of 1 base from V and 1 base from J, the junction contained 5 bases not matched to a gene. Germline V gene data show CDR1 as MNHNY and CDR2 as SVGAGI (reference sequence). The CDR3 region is CASSYYRSGGSYNEQFF. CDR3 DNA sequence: TGTGCCAGCAGTTACTATCGGAGCGGGGGGTCCTACAATGAGCAGTTCTTC.

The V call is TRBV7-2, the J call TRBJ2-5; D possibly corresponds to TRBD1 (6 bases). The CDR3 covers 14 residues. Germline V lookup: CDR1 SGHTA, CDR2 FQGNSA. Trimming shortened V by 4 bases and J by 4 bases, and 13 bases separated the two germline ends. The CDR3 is CASSSNWGRETQYF. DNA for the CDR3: TGTGCCAGCAGCTCAAACTGGGGGCGAGAGACCCAGTACTTC.

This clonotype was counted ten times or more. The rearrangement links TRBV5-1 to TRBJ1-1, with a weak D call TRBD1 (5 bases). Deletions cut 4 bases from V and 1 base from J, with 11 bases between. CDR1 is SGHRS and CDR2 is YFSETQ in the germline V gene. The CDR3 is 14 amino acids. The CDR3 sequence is CASSPGGSNTEAFF. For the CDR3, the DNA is TGCGCCAGCAGCCCCGGGGGTTCGAACACTGAAGCTTTCTTT.

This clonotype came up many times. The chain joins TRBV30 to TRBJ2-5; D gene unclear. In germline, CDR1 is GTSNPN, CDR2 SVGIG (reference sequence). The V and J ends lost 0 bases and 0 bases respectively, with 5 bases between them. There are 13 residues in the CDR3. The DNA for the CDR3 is TGTGCCTGGAGTGTTGGGAACCAAGAGACCCAGTACTTC. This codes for CAWSVGNQETQYF.

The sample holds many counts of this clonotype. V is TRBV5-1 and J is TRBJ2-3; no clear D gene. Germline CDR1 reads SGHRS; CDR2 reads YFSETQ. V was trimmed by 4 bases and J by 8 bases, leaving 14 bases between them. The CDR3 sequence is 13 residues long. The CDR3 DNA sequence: TGCGCCAGCAGCCCCTGGAGTTCCGCTACGCAGTATTTT. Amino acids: CASSPWSSATQYF.

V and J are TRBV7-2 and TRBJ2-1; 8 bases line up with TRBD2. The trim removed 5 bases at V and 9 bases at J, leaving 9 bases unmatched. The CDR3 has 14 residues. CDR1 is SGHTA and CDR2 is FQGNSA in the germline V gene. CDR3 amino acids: CASSPTVAGSEQFF. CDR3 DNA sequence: TGTGCCAGCAGCCCAACTGTAGCGGGATCTGAGCAGTTCTTC.

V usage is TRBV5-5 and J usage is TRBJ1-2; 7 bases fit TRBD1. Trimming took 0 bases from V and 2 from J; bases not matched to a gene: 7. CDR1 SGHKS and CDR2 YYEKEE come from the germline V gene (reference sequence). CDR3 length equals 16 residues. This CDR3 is CASSLGEGAGNYGYTF. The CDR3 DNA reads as TGTGCCAGCAGCTTGGGGGAGGGGGCTGGGAACTATGGCTACACCTTC.

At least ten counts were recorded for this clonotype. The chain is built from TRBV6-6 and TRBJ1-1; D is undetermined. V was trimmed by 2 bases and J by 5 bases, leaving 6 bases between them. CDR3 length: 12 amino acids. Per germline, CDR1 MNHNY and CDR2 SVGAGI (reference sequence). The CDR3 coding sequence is TGTGCCAGCAGTTACGCAGGTACTGAAGCTTTCTTT. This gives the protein CASSYAGTEAFF.

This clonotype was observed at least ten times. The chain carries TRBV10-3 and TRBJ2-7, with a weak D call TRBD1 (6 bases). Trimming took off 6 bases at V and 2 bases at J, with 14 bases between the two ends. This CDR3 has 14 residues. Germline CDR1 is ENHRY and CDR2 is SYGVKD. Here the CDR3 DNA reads TGTGCCATCAGACCCCCGGGACATGCCTACGAGCAGTACTTC. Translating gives CAIRPPGHAYEQYF.

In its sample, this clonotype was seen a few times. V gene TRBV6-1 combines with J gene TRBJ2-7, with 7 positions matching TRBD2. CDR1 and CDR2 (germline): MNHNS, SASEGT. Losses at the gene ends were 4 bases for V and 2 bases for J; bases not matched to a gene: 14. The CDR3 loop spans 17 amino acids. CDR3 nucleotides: TGTGCCAGCAGTGGTAGGAAGGAGTGGGACTACGCCTACGAGCAGTACTTC. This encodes CASSGRKEWDYAYEQYF.

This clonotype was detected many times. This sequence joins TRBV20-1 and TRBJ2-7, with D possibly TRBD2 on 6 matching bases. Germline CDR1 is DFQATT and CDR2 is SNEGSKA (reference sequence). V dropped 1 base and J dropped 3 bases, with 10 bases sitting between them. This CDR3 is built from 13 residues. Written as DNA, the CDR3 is TGCAGTGCTAGAGGGGCGGGAAACTACGAGCAGTACTTC. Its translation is CSARGAGNYEQYF.

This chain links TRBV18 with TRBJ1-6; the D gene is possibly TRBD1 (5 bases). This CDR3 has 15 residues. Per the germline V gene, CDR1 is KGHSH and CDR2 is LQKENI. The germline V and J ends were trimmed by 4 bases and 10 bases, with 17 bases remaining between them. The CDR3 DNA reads TGTGCCAGCTCACTGGCCGGCGACAGAGGATCACCCCTCCACTTT. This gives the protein CASSLAGDRGSPLHF.

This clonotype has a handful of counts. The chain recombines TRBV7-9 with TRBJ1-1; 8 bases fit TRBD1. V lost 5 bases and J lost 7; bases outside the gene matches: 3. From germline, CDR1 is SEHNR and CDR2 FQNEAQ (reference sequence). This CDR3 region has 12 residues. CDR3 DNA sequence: TGTGCCAGCAGCCGACAGGGGCTTGAAGCTTTCTTT. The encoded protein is CASSRQGLEAFF.

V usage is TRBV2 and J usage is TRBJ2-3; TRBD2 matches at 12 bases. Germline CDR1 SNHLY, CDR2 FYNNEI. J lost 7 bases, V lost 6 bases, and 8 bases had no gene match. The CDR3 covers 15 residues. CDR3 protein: CASRGLAGGLNTQYF. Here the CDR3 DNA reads TGTGCCAGCAGGGGGCTAGCGGGGGGGCTGAATACGCAGTATTTT. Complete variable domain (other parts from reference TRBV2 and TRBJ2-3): EPEVTQTPSHQVTQMGQEVILRCVPISNHLYFYWYRQILGQKVEFLVSFYNNEISEKSEIFDDQFSVERPDGSNFTLKIRSTKLEDSAMYFCASRGLAGGLNTQYFGPGTRLTVL.

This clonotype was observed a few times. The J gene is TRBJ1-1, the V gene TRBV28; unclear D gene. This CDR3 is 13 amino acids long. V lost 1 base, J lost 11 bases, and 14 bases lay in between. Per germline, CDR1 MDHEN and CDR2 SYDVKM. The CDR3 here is CASSLLVGQPAFF. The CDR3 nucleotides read TGTGCCAGCAGTTTATTGGTTGGGCAGCCGGCTTTCTTT. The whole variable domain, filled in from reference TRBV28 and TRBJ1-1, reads DVKVTQSSRYLVKRTGEKVFLECVQDMDHENMFWYRQDPGLGLRLIYFSYDVKMKEKGDIPEGYSVSREKKERFSLILESASTNQTSMYLCASSLLVGQPAFFGQGTRLTVV.